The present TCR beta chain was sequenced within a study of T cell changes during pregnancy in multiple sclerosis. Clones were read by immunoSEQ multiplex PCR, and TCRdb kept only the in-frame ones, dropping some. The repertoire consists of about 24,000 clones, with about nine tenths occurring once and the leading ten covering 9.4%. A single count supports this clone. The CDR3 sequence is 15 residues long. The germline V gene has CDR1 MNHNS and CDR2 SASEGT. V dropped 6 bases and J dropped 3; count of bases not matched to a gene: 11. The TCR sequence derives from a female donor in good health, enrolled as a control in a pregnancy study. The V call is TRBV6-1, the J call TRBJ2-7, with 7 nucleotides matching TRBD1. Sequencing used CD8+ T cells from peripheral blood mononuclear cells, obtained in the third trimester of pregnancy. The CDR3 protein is CASRIWPDRDYEQYF. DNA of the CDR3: TGTGCCAGCAGAATTTGGCCCGACAGGGACTACGAGCAGTACTTC.